This T cell receptor beta chain was retrieved from a study of T-cell memory formation after mild COVID-19. This clonotype has a handful of counts. CDR3 size: 13 residues. The ends were cut back, 6 bases at V and 3 bases at J, with 12 bases in the middle. In germline, CDR1 is MNHNY, CDR2 SVGAGI (reference sequence). Via MiXCR, TCRdb re-called the 5' RACE reads, giving one row per CDR3 protein. The repertoire holds about 350,000 distinct CDR3 sequences, about an eighth seen once, with less than 25% in the top ten. The sequenced sample was PBMCs or a T cell subset sorted from them (not recorded which). This receptor was obtained from a man between 18 and 29 years old who had mild COVID-19 (a few samples of this study predate the infection). Cell type and time point are not known. The V gene is TRBV6-6, the J gene TRBJ2-7, with D maybe TRBD1 (5 bases). The CDR3 bases are TGTGCCAGCAGCCCACAGACAGACTACGAGCAGTACTTC. Translating it yields CASSPQTDYEQYF.